This T cell receptor beta chain was observed in a study of early T cells in non-severe SARS-CoV-2 infection. Study-wide background: Sequencing of bulk RNA from unsorted whole blood was done, without chain pairing.

The CDR3 runs to 12 residues. Trimming shortened V by 2 bases and J by 4 bases, and 6 bases separated the two germline ends. CDR1 and CDR2 (germline): MNHNY, SVGAGI (reference sequence). Study results and limitations: Matching against VDJdb likely underestimated virus-specific expansions, favoring anti-spike CD8.

This clonotype was detected a few times. What it recognizes is unknown. Individual cDNA molecules each received unique molecular identifiers attached to them. In TCRdb, the 5' RACE reads were re-called with MiXCR into one record per CDR3 protein. The sample includes 38,000 or so distinct CDR3 sequences, 4.6% of them seen just once. The source is an adult who was a healthcare worker with PCR-confirmed SARS-CoV-2 infection or an uninfected control (not recorded which). V is TRBV6-6 and J is TRBJ2-7; D not certain. Sequenced material: whole blood. The CDR3 sequence is CASSYRPYEQYF. Written as DNA, the CDR3 is TGTGCCAGCAGTTACCGGCCATACGAGCAGTACTTC.